This T cell receptor beta chain was captured by sequencing in a study of T cell repertoires in aging, cancer and after chemotherapy. Rearranged V-D-J TRB sequences were amplified with a mixed TRB-A/B primer pool. Each CDR3 protein gets one entry after TCRdb re-called the multiplex PCR reads with MiXCR. The sample records 7,900 or so distinct CDR3 sequences, about 30% being singletons. The V and J ends lost 1 base and 4 bases, in that order; junction bases with no gene match: 6. CDR1 is LGHNA, CDR2 YSLEER, per germline. CDR3 length: 16 residues. Peripheral blood genomic DNA, not sorted cells or RNA, was the template.

The sequenced material came from blood. The genes are TRBV4-3 and TRBJ2-1; 8 bases align to TRBD1. This TCR derives from a human donor in good health. The CDR3 protein is CASSQVGTGLYNEQFF. The CDR3 DNA reads TGCGCCAGCAGCCAAGTGGGGACAGGCTTATACAATGAGCAGTTCTTC.